The T cell receptor (beta chain) under discussion was sequenced for a study of blood T cell repertoires in COVID-19. Turning to the study itself: Donors in the United States, Italy and Spain gave samples during acute or convalescent COVID-19. The cDNA or gDNA used as material had been derived from T cells, B-cell-depleted T cells, or PBMCs.

How the authors handled the data: Reference gene primer amplification yielded estimated nucleated cell counts. TCRdb keeps only in-frame clones here, not all; method: immunoSEQ multiplex PCR. That table furnishes V, J and clone size, whereas the DNA furnished D and trimming. The repertoire has 150,000 to 190,000 clones, roughly 88% of them found once; the top ten carry approximately 9.7%. The germline V gene encodes CDR1 MNHEY and CDR2 SMNVEV (reference sequence). The CDR3 has 12 residues. The germline V and J ends were trimmed by 6 bases and 8 bases, with 13 bases remaining between them. Specimen: peripheral blood. The clonotype was recovered from a woman between 50 and 59 years old with acute or convalescent COVID-19. The chain combines TRBV27 with TRBJ1-2; weak D call: TRBD1 (5 bases). CDR3 sequence (DNA): TGTGCCAGCAGAGTGTGGCAGGGCGGCTACACCTTC. Translated: CASRVWQGGYTF.